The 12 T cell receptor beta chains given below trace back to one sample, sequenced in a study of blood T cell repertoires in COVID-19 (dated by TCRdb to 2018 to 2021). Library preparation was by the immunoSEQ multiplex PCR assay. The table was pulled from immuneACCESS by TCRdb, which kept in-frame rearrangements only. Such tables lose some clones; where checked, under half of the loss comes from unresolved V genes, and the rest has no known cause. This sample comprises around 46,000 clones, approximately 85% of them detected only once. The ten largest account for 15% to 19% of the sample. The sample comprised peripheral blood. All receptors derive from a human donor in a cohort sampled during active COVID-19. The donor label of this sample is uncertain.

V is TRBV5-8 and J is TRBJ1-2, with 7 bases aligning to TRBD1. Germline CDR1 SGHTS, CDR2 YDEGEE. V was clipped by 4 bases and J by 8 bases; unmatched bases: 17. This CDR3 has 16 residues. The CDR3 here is CASSLQRGTAVRGYTF. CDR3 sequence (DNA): TGTGCCAGCAGCCTACAACGGGGGACAGCTGTGAGAGGCTACACCTTC.

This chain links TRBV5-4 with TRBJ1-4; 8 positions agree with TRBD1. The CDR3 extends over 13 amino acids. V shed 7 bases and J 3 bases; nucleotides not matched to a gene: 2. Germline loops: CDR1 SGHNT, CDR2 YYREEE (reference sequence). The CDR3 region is CASAGGANEKLFF. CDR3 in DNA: TGTGCCAGCGCAGGGGGCGCTAATGAAAAACTGTTTTTT.

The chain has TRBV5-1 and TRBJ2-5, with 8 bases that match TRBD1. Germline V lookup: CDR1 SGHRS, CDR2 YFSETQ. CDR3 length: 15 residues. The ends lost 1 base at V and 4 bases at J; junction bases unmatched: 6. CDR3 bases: TGCGCCAGCAGCTTGTCAGGGGGCGCGGGAGAGACCCAGTACTTC. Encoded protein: CASSLSGGAGETQYF.

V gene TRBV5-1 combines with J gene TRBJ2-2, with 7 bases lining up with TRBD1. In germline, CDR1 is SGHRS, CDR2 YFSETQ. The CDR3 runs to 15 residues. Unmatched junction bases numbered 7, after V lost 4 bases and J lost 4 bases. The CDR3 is CASSDRQGGTGELFF. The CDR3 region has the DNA TGCGCCAGCAGCGACAGACAGGGCGGCACCGGGGAGCTGTTTTTT.

The CDR3 here is CATVSSYNSPLHF. The CDR3 region has the DNA TGTGCCACCGTTAGCTCCTATAATTCACCCCTCCACTTT. V usage is TRBV19 and J usage is TRBJ1-6; D not certain. V lost 10 bases and J 0 bases, leaving 7 bases between the germline ends. Germline loops: CDR1 LNHDA, CDR2 SQIVND (reference sequence). The CDR3 runs to 13 residues.

For the CDR3, the DNA is TGTGCCAGCAGCCCACGACAGGGGTGGTACGAGCAGTACTTC. Amino acids: CASSPRQGWYEQYF. The chain has TRBV7-6 and TRBJ2-7; 8 bases map to TRBD1. The CDR3 runs 14 residues. Trimming removed 5 bases from V and 4 bases from J; junction bases left unmatched: 7. The germline V gene has CDR1 SGHVS and CDR2 FNYEAQ. Full variable domain (outside the CDR3, taken from reference TRBV7-6 and TRBJ2-7): GAGVSQSPRYKVTKRGQDVALRCDPISGHVSLYWYRQALGQGPEFLTYFNYEAQQDKSGLPNDRFSAERPEGSISTLTIQRTEQRDSAMYRCASSPRQGWYEQYFGPGTRLTVT.

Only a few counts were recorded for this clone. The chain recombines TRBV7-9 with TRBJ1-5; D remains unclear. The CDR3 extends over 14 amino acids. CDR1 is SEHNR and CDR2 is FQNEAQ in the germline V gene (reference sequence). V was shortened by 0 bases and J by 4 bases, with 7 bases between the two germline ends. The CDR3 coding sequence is TGTGCCAGCAGCTTAGCTGAGACAAATCAGCCCCAGCATTTT. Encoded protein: CASSLAETNQPQHF. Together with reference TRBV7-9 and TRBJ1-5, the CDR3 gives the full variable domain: DTGVSQNPRHKITKRGQNVTFRCDPISEHNRLYWYRQTLGQGPEFLTYFQNEAQLEKSRLLSDRFSAERPKGSFSTLEIQRTEQGDSAMYLCASSLAETNQPQHFGDGTRLSIL.

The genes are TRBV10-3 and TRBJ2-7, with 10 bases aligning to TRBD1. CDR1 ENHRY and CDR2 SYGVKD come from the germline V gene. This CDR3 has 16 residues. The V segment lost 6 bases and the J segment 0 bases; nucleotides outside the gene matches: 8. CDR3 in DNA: TGTGCCATCAGCTTGTCGGGACAGGGGAGCTCCTACGAGCAGTACTTC. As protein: CAISLSGQGSSYEQYF.

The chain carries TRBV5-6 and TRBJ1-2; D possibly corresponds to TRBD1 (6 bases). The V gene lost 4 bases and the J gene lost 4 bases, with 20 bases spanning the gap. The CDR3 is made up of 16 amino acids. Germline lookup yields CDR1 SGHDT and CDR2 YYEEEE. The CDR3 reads CASSRRDTGRVYGYTF. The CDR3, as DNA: TGTGCCAGCAGCCGCCGGGACACAGGGAGGGTCTATGGCTACACCTTC.

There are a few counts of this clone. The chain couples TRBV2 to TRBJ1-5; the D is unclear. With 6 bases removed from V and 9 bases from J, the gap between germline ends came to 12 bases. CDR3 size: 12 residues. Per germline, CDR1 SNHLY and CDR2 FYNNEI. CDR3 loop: CASSGSERPQHF. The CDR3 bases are TGTGCCAGCAGCGGGTCGGAGAGGCCCCAGCATTTT.

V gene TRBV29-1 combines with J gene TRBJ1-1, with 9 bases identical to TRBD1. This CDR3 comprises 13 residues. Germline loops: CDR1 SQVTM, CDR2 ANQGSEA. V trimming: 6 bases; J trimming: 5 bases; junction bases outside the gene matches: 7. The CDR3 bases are TGCAGCGTCGAGACAGGGGGAAGAACTGAAGCTTTCTTT. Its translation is CSVETGGRTEAFF. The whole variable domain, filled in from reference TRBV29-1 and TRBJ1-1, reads SAVISQKPSRDICQRGTSLTIQCQVDSQVTMMFWYRQQPGQSLTLIATANQGSEATYESGFVIDKFPISRPNLTFSTLTVSNMSPEDSSIYLCSVETGGRTEAFFGQGTRLTVV.

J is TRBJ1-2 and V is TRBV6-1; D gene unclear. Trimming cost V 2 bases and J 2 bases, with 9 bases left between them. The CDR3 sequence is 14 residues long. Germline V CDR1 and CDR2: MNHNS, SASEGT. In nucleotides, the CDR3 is TGTGCCAGCAGTGAACCGTCGGGGAACTATGGCTACACCTTC. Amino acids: CASSEPSGNYGYTF.